This T cell receptor beta chain is from a study of cytomegalovirus exposure and HLA in healthy donors (TCRdb year 2017). Study-wide context: According to a later analysis, one platform produced both the 110 or so validation repertoires and the roughly 650 repertoires of the first cohort. The study aimed to test whether signatures of past pathogen exposure could be identified by cataloging public T cell receptors. Besides the first cohort of 550 to 750 subjects, a separate validation cohort made up of around 120 different subjects was used. To predict cytomegalovirus infection status, the study brought together high-throughput TCR immunosequencing, statistical association of individual TCRs with disease status, and machine learning. The full study reports these points: Of the cluster scores, 90% to 95% were above 0 in a later analysis, which found that TCRs clustered in the first cohort also tended to co-occur in the 120 validation repertoires. It was suggested by the authors that the approach could potentially be generalized to other disease states and immunological phenotypes. In vitro tests confirmed that a few of the cytomegalovirus-associated TCR beta chains recognize cytomegalovirus antigens. Most TCR sequences were seen in very few donors, while some public TCRs were found in many individuals. The classifier was reported to diagnose cytomegalovirus status with high specificity and sensitivity in both the original and validation cohorts. In the study, approximately 160 TCR beta chains were listed as associated with cytomegalovirus. A later analysis had no HLA typing for the validation cohort, so co-occurrence there was scored across all 110 or so repertoires.

A word on this clone: The antigen this receptor binds is unknown. No much larger clonotype is one base removed from it; base qualities were not supplied.

The donors were included in the validation cohort of 100 to 150 subjects, a group kept apart from the approximately 650-subject first cohort. Counted from cysteine to phenylalanine, this CDR3 has 13 amino acids. The kept DNA is CDR3 alone, 39 bases in frame from the first base. CDR1 and CDR2, looked up from the germline V gene (reference sequence), are LNHDA and SQIVND. V was cut back by 5 bases and J by 6 bases, leaving a gap of 14 bases between them. The library was obtained by the immunoSEQ multiplex PCR assay. As for the authors' bioinformatics: A statistical classification framework was developed to diagnose cytomegalovirus status using the catalog of TCR beta chain sequences. TCRdb provides this immuneACCESS table in a form limited to in-frame rearrangements. Some clones are lacking; in checked studies, under half of them reflect an unresolved V gene, and why the rest are absent is not known. The V and J calls and the clone size are those of that table, but D and trimming were determined from the DNA. The sample contains over 200,000 clones, around 86% of them found a single time. The ten largest clones capture 1.5% to 2% of the sample.

The V gene is TRBV19 and the J gene is TRBJ2-7; a tentative D match to TRBD2 spans 6 bases. Sequencing used PBMCs. The source of this sequence is a woman aged 18-29 years in good health and CMV-seropositive. The nucleotides read TGTGCCAGTAGTTCATACATAGCGGCCGAGCAGTACTTC. It encodes CASSSYIAAEQYF.